This TCR beta chain was captured in a study of blood T cell repertoires in COVID-19 (TCRdb year 2020). Describing the broader study: Samples from collaborators originated in the United States, Italy and Spain and spanned both the acute and convalescent phases of COVID-19. The prospective study material was composed of cDNA or gDNA derived from T cells, B-cell-depleted T cells, or PBMCs. Subjects who had been exposed to COVID-19, were actively infected with it, or had recovered from it provided the deeply sampled blood TCRbeta repertoires that made up the dataset. The repertoires were released in a freely available public database meant as a resource for research on the immune response to SARS-CoV-2. Samples were obtained from the ongoing ImmuneRACE study (first 160 participants) and from approximately 1,200 subjects provided by 6 global collaborators. A de-identified subject ID, COVID-19 status, age in years and sex were almost always included in the sample metadata. Where HLA class I and class II types were available, the types were taken from metadata supplied by the sample provider, not from assay-based typing.

Collaborating institutions collected whole blood in K2EDTA tubes following their own protocols. For TCRbeta analysis, collaborators shipped samples in one of three forms: frozen whole blood, isolated PBMCs, or DNA extracted from either of those sample types. The CDR3 starts with the cysteine, ends with the phenylalanine, and has 14 residues. Only the CDR3 DNA is retained, 42 bases long and in frame from the first base. CDR1 and CDR2, per the germline V gene, are SGHRS and YFSETQ. Study-wide findings and limitations: The quantity of clinical and demographic metadata differed by source and by participant and was supplied without curation.

Note on this clone: Its antigen is currently not known. The germline gene is not matched at one end of the junction; a read error may be the cause.

TCRbeta CDR3 regions were amplified from genomic DNA by means of the immunoSEQ Assay, a bias-controlled multiplex PCR. The authors' pipeline ran thus. Within the assay, amplification of reference gene primers was used to estimate how many nucleated cells each sample contained. To quantify the absolute abundance of each unique TCRbeta CDR3 rearrangement, sequence reads were collapsed and filtered. For each sample, productive Simpson clonality was calculated as the square root of Simpson's diversity index across productive rearrangements. TCRdb holds this immuneACCESS table with in-frame rearrangements only. Some clones are missing; in checked studies, unresolved V genes explain under half, and the rest has no known cause. Clone size and V and J calls were adopted from that table, with D and trimming inferred from the DNA. The sample table lists tens of thousands of clones, about 90% of them with a count of one. Of the sample, 4.5% to 6% falls within the top ten clones.

This sequence was found in a man of 80 years or more in a cohort sampled during active COVID-19. Specimen: peripheral blood. This chain joins TRBV5-1 to TRBJ2-5; the D gene cannot be named for sure. The CDR3: CASSLAIVEQTQYF. The nucleotides read TGCGCCAGCAGCTTGGCCATTGTCGAACAGACCCAATACTTC.